Listed below are T cell receptor beta chains from one sample, sequenced in a study of T cells in Graves' hyperthyroidism and ophthalmopathy. TCRdb re-derived calls from the multiplex PCR reads in MiXCR, one entry per CDR3 protein. This table holds roughly 500,000 distinct CDR3 sequences, 15% to 20% found once. The sample consisted of blood. These receptors came from a woman younger than 45 with Graves' ophthalmopathy. The CDR3 runs from the conserved cysteine through the conserved F or W. A D gene is named only where the DNA matches it firmly. Some rows mark clone size as missing; the rest say once, few, many or name a class of expanded clone.

j_call | v_call | clone_size | d_call | cdr3_nt | cdr3_aa
TRBJ2-7 | TRBV3-1 | many | . | TGTGCCAGCAGCCAAGAACGGTTCAGATCCGAGCAGTACTTC | CASSQERFRSEQYF
TRBJ1-2 | TRBV27 | many | . | TGTGCCAGCAGTTTAGGCCTGACAAATCCTTACACCTTC | CASSLGLTNPYTF
TRBJ1-2 | TRBV28 | many | . | TGTGCCAGCAGTTTGGGGCGGGGCAACTATGGCTACACCTTC | CASSLGRGNYGYTF
TRBJ2-5 | TRBV6-2/TRBV6-3 | few | . | TGTGCCACCGCACTCGTCTTACGCGAGGAGACCCAGTACTTC | CATALVLREETQYF
TRBJ2-2 | TRBV29-1 | few | TRBD2 | TGCAGCGTAGGGACTAGCGGTAACACCGGGGAGCTGTTTTTT | CSVGTSGNTGELFF
TRBJ2-2 | TRBV7-6 | . | . | TGTGCCAGCAGCTTAAATCCCGACAGATACACCGGGGAGCTGTTTTTT | CASSLNPDRYTGELFF
TRBJ2-3 | TRBV27 | few | . | TGTGCCAGCAGTTCCTCCTATGCTAGCACAGATACGCAGTATTTT | CASSSSYASTDTQYF
TRBJ2-1 | TRBV12-3/TRBV12-4 | many | . | TGTGCCAGCAGTCTCAACCAGGGCGGGAACAATGAGCAGTTCTTC | CASSLNQGGNNEQFF
TRBJ1-4 | TRBV28 | many | TRBD1 | TGTGCCAGCAGTAAGAATTCCGGGACAGGGAATGAAAAACTGTTTTTT | CASSKNSGTGNEKLFF
TRBJ2-5 | TRBV6-5 | . | . | TGTGCCAGCAGTTACTCCCCCATATCGGGGGCGGGAGAGACCCAGTACTTC | CASSYSPISGAGETQYF
TRBJ1-4 | TRBV28 | many | TRBD1 | TGTGCCAGCAGTTCGGGGACAGAACAACTGTTTTTT | CASSSGTEQLFF
TRBJ2-7 | TRBV6-2/TRBV6-3 | . | . | TGTGCCAGCAGTTCCCCTATACTAGTCCGCGAGCAGTACTTC | CASSSPILVREQYF
TRBJ2-2 | TRBV19 | few | . | TGTGCCAGTAGCACCCTTCTACGTGGGTATGCGAACACCGGGGAGCTGTTTTTT | CASSTLLRGYANTGELFF
TRBJ2-2 | TRBV27 | . | . | TGTGCCGGCAGTAAGAAACCCCGGACGAACACCGGGGAGCTGTTTTTT | CAGSKKPRTNTGELFF
TRBJ2-1 | TRBV9 | . | . | TGTGCCAGCAGCGTAGAAAGGAGTGAGCAGTTCTTC | CASSVERSEQFF
TRBJ2-7 | TRBV4-2 | . | . | TGTGCCAGCAGCCAAACTCCGGACGGGGCCTACGAGCAGTACTTC | CASSQTPDGAYEQYF
TRBJ2-7 | TRBV10-3 | many | TRBD1 | TGTGCCATCAGTCCGGGACAGCCCCACGAGCAGTACTTC | CAISPGQPHEQYF
TRBJ2-1 | TRBV9 | . | . | TGTGCCAGCAGCGAGGGCGGAGGATTCGGCTACAATGAGCAGTTCTTC | CASSEGGGFGYNEQFF
TRBJ2-7 | TRBV9 | few | . | TGTGCCAGCAGCGTCCGAGGGGCAGGGGCAATGGCCGAGCAGTACTTC | CASSVRGAGAMAEQYF
TRBJ1-1 | TRBV2 | many | . | TGTGCCAGCAGGCTAGACAGGAACACTGAAGCTTTCTTT | CASRLDRNTEAFF